This T cell receptor beta chain originates from a study of blood T cell repertoires in COVID-19. Method: immunoSEQ multiplex PCR; TCRdb's copy keeps in-frame clones and lacks some. The top ten clones hold 8% to 9% of a sample with some 95,000 clones, over 70% of them seen once. Sequences were obtained from peripheral blood. The origin of this receptor is a man aged 45 to 65 who had recovered from COVID-19.

The CDR3 DNA reads as TGTGCCAGCAGCTTAGTGGTCGGGAACACTGAAGCTTTCTTT. Protein sequence: CASSLVVGNTEAFF. The chain is built from TRBV7-2 and TRBJ1-1; D not certain. CDR1 is SGHTA and CDR2 is FQGNSA in the germline V gene. This CDR3 has 14 residues. V was pared by 1 base and J by 1 base, with 7 bases between.